These 32 T cell receptor beta chains were sequenced from one sample in a study of blood T cell repertoires in COVID-19. Measured with immunoSEQ multiplex PCR; TCRdb has only the in-frame clones, and not every one. The table lists 130,000 to 150,000 clones, 85% of them singletons. The specimen was peripheral blood. The receptors stem from a woman in her thirties or forties with active or convalescent COVID-19.

The J gene is TRBJ1-1, the V gene TRBV18; D ambiguous. The CDR3 length is 12 residues. V lost 6 bases and J 0 bases, leaving 5 bases between the germline ends. Germline loops: CDR1 KGHSH, CDR2 LQKENI. The CDR3 sequence: CASSTVNTEAFF. The CDR3, as DNA: TGTGCCAGCTCTACGGTGAACACTGAAGCTTTCTTT.

This sequence joins TRBV4-1 and TRBJ1-5; 10 bases agree with TRBD1. The V gene's germline CDR1 is MGHRA and CDR2 YSYEKL. The CDR3 sequence is 15 residues long. J gave up 6 bases and V 3 bases, and 5 bases lay outside the gene matches. Here the CDR3 reads CASSQGTGVGQPQHF. CDR3 bases: TGCGCCAGCAGCCAGGGGACAGGGGTAGGTCAGCCCCAGCATTTT.

The rearrangement joins TRBV5-1 to TRBJ2-7, with unresolved D. Trimming removed 5 bases from V and 0 bases from J, with 12 bases in between. This CDR3 has 14 residues. Germline CDR1 SGHRS, CDR2 YFSETQ. The CDR3 loop is CASRMAVSSYEQYF. CDR3 DNA: TGCGCCAGCAGAATGGCGGTTAGCTCCTACGAGCAGTACTTC.

V is TRBV28 and J is TRBJ1-2; unclear D gene. The length of the CDR3 is 14 residues. V was trimmed by 7 bases and J by 1 base, leaving 13 bases between them. The germline V gene has CDR1 MDHEN and CDR2 SYDVKM. CDR3: CASTTLPSNYGYTF. Here the CDR3 DNA reads TGTGCCAGCACCACCCTACCTAGTAACTATGGCTACACCTTC.

The rearrangement uses TRBV19 and TRBJ2-6; D is unresolved. Germline V lookup: CDR1 LNHDA, CDR2 SQIVND (reference sequence). The V and J ends lost 7 bases and 0 bases respectively, with 10 bases between them. This CDR3 region has 15 residues. The CDR3 DNA sequence: TGTGCCAGTAAAAAGGAGAGCTCTGGGGCCAACGTCCTGACTTTC. Protein sequence: CASKKESSGANVLTF.

This clone was seen once. V and J are TRBV28 and TRBJ2-5; 9 bases map to TRBD2. V was pared by 2 bases and J by 1 base, with 5 bases of the junction left unmatched. This CDR3 spans 16 amino acids. Germline V lookup: CDR1 MDHEN, CDR2 SYDVKM. CDR3 region: CASSLAAGGPQETQYF. CDR3 bases: TGTGCCAGCAGTTTAGCGGCGGGGGGGCCCCAAGAGACCCAGTACTTC.

V usage is TRBV19 and J usage is TRBJ2-1; D might be TRBD2 (5 bases). Germline lookup yields CDR1 LNHDA and CDR2 SQIVND (reference sequence). V shed 4 bases and J shed 10 bases, with 14 bases lying between them. CDR3 length: 13 residues. The CDR3 region is CASSKAPSGEQFF. The CDR3 coding sequence is TGTGCCAGTAGTAAGGCCCCCTCGGGGGAGCAGTTCTTC.

This chain connects TRBV14 to TRBJ2-5; 7 bases are a match to TRBD1. The CDR3 has 14 residues. Germline V gene data show CDR1 as SGHDN and CDR2 as FVKESK. The junction had 3 bases not matched to a gene; V was cut back by 4 bases and J by 1 base. The CDR3 sequence: CASSRDRVQETQYF. In DNA form, the CDR3 reads TGTGCCAGCAGCCGGGACAGAGTCCAAGAGACCCAGTACTTC.

This clone was observed once. J is TRBJ2-3 and V is TRBV7-2; 11 bases map to TRBD2. The V and J ends lost 1 base and 6 bases, in that order; junction bases with no gene match: 3. The CDR3 totals 15 residues. Per germline, CDR1 SGHTA and CDR2 FQGNSA. CDR3 in amino acids: CASSLGLAGHDTQYF. The DNA for the CDR3 is TGTGCCAGCAGCTTAGGACTAGCGGGACACGATACGCAGTATTTT.

The chain has TRBV9 and TRBJ1-2; TRBD1 agrees at 7 bases. Germline assignment: CDR1 SGDLS and CDR2 YYNGEE. The CDR3 has 15 residues. V lost 4 bases, J lost 2 bases, and 8 bases stayed unmatched. CDR3 protein: CASSLLGGQNYGYTF. CDR3 bases: TGTGCCAGCAGCCTACTTGGGGGACAGAACTATGGCTACACCTTC.

CDR3 in DNA: TGTGCCAGCAGCTTAGGATTCTTGGGACAGACGAACACCGGGGAGCTGTTTTTT. Translating it yields CASSLGFLGQTNTGELFF. J is TRBJ2-2 and V is TRBV11-3; the match to TRBD1 covers 7 bases. Germline V gene data show CDR1 as SGHNT and CDR2 as YENEEA. Trimming at V came to 1 base and at J to 0 bases, leaving 8 bases not matched to a gene. This CDR3 spans 18 amino acids.

The count of this clone is one. The V gene is TRBV1, the J gene TRBJ1-5. TRBV1 is given as a pseudogene. The CDR3 loop spans 15 amino acids. The CDR3, as DNA: TGCACCAGCAGCCAAGGGCGCAGGGAGGAACAGCCCCAGCATTTT. Translated: CTSSQGRREEQPQHF.

The gene calls are TRBV12-3 or TRBV12-4 and TRBJ1-2; 7 bases fit TRBD1. The CDR3 totals 13 residues. The trim removed 3 bases at V and 6 bases at J, leaving 4 bases unmatched. CDR3 sequence reads: CASSFQGGHGYTF. The CDR3 nucleotides read TGTGCCAGCAGTTTTCAGGGGGGCCATGGCTACACCTTC.

The gene calls are TRBV4-3 and TRBJ2-2; TRBD2 agrees at 7 bases. The CDR3 consists of 18 residues. Looked up from germline, CDR1 is LGHNA and CDR2 is YSLEER. V was pared by 4 bases and J by 0 bases, with 11 bases of the junction left unmatched. The DNA for the CDR3 is TGCGCCAGCAGCCCACATCGAGCGGGAAATACGAACACCGGGGAGCTGTTTTTT. Residues: CASSPHRAGNTNTGELFF.

This sequence joins TRBV7-9 and TRBJ1-6, with D possibly matching TRBD1 (6 bases). Germline CDR1 reads SEHNR; CDR2 reads FQNEAQ (reference sequence). The CDR3 length is 16 residues. Trimming pared 5 bases from V and 8 bases from J, leaving 19 bases between. The CDR3 reads CASSPVGGFMDSPLHF. The CDR3, as DNA: TGTGCCAGCAGCCCTGTAGGGGGTTTTATGGATTCACCCCTCCACTTT. Full variable domain (rest looked up from reference TRBV7-9 and TRBJ1-6): DTGVSQNPRHKITKRGQNVTFRCDPISEHNRLYWYRQTLGQGPEFLTYFQNEAQLEKSRLLSDRFSAERPKGSFSTLEIQRTEQGDSAMYLCASSPVGGFMDSPLHFGNGTRLTVT.

There are a few counts of this clone. CDR3 sequence: CASSNRVNQPQHF. In DNA, the CDR3 is TGTGCCAGCAGTAACAGGGTCAATCAGCCCCAGCATTTT. The chain couples TRBV2 to TRBJ1-5; maybe TRBD1 (6 bases). Germline CDR1 reads SNHLY; CDR2 reads FYNNEI. This CDR3 is 13 amino acids long. The V end was cut by 5 bases, the J end by 3 bases, with 8 bases between.

The chain uses TRBV5-1 and TRBJ1-1; D remains ambiguous. CDR1 and CDR2 (germline): SGHRS, YFSETQ. The CDR3 is 15 amino acids. The ends were cut back, 4 bases at V and 2 bases at J, with 15 bases in the middle. The CDR3 loop is CASSIYRDINTEAFF. DNA for the CDR3: TGCGCCAGCAGCATTTACCGGGATATTAACACTGAAGCTTTCTTT.

The chain links TRBV11-2 to TRBJ2-3, with 10 bases aligning to TRBD2. The CDR3 has 16 residues. Germline lookup yields CDR1 SGHAT and CDR2 FQNNGV. Trimming took 5 bases from V and 2 from J; bases not matched to a gene: 7. CDR3 in DNA: TGTGCCAGCAGCCCCCGGACTAGCGGTACCACAGATACGCAGTATTTT. This encodes CASSPRTSGTTDTQYF.

The sample holds a few counts of this clone. The rearrangement joins TRBV19 to TRBJ1-6, with D possibly TRBD1 on 6 matching bases. There are 15 residues in the CDR3. The germline V and J ends were trimmed by 4 bases and 8 bases, with 15 bases remaining between them. Per germline, CDR1 LNHDA and CDR2 SQIVND (reference sequence). The CDR3 spells CASSRGTRAYSPLHF. In DNA, the CDR3 is TGTGCCAGTAGTAGGGGGACAAGGGCTTATTCACCCCTCCACTTT. Supplemented by reference TRBV19 and TRBJ1-6, the full variable domain reads DGGITQSPKYLFRKEGQNVTLSCEQNLNHDAMYWYRQDPGQGLRLIYYSQIVNDFQKGDIAEGYSVSREKKESFPLTVTSAQKNPTAFYLCASSRGTRAYSPLHFGNGTRLTVT.

J is TRBJ2-2 and V is TRBV5-1, with TRBD2 as a possible D gene (6 bases). Germline CDR1 SGHRS, CDR2 YFSETQ. This CDR3 has 14 residues. V lost 0 bases, J lost 7 bases, and 10 bases lay in between. The CDR3 sequence is CASSLVGGGGELFF. The CDR3 nucleotides are TGCGCCAGCAGCTTGGTCGGGGGAGGCGGGGAGCTGTTTTTT. The full variable domain, rest sourced from reference TRBV5-1 and TRBJ2-2, is KAGVTQTPRYLIKTRGQQVTLSCSPISGHRSVSWYQQTPGQGLQFLFEYFSETQRNKGNFPGRFSGRQFSNSRSEMNVSTLELGDSALYLCASSLVGGGGELFFGEGSRLTVL.

The rearrangement uses TRBV5-1 and TRBJ1-5; no firm D call. From germline, CDR1 is SGHRS and CDR2 YFSETQ. Trimming took 2 bases from V and 5 from J, leaving 8 bases between them. This CDR3 contains 13 residues. The CDR3 region has the DNA TGCGCCAGCAGCTTCCCCGTCCATCAGCCCCAGCATTTT. It translates to CASSFPVHQPQHF.

The chain combines TRBV10-3 with TRBJ2-1; D perhaps matches TRBD2 (6 bases). CDR1 ENHRY and CDR2 SYGVKD come from the germline V gene. The V end was cut by 10 bases, the J end by 8 bases, with 15 bases between. This CDR3 is 12 amino acids long. CDR3 sequence (DNA): TGTGCCACGAGATCCCCGGGGGATGAGCAGTTCTTC. Translating it yields CATRSPGDEQFF.

The rearrangement joins TRBV29-1 to TRBJ1-1, with D hard to call. The CDR3 totals 15 residues. V lost 0 bases, J lost 8 bases, and 19 bases lay in between. Germline V CDR1 and CDR2: SQVTM, ANQGSEA. CDR3 bases: TGCAGCGTTGAAGATCTCGGGAGAGGGAATCTGGAAGCTTTCTTT. This codes for CSVEDLGRGNLEAFF.

The CDR3 sequence: CASKSMNTEAFF. CDR3 in DNA: TGTGCCAGCAAGAGCATGAACACTGAAGCTTTCTTT. The J gene is TRBJ1-1, the V gene TRBV6-5, with no clear D. V lost 7 bases and J 0 bases, leaving 6 bases between the germline ends. The CDR3 has 12 amino acids. Germline lookup yields CDR1 MNHEY and CDR2 SVGAGI.

This sequence joins TRBV29-1 and TRBJ2-5; 7 bases align to TRBD1. Germline trimming cut 5 bases from V and 14 bases from J; bases unmatched to any gene: 26. The CDR3 has 16 residues. CDR1 SQVTM and CDR2 ANQGSEA come from the germline V gene. CDR3 sequence (DNA): TGCAGCGTTACGTCCGGAGAGTCCCGGGACAGTTGGCCCTTATACTTC. Amino acids: CSVTSGESRDSWPLYF.

This chain uses TRBV15 with TRBJ2-5; 8 bases are shared with TRBD2. Unmatched junction bases numbered 7, after V lost 2 bases and J lost 2 bases. This CDR3 has 16 amino acids. CDR1 and CDR2 (germline): LNHNV, YYDKDF (reference sequence). The CDR3, as DNA: TGTGCCACCAGCAGAAAGCGGGGGACCCCTCAAGAGACCCAGTACTTC. This translates into CATSRKRGTPQETQYF.

The chain uses TRBV3-1 (or the pseudogene TRBV3-2) and TRBJ1-2, with a possible D match to TRBD1 (6 bases). Germline V gene data show CDR1 as LGHDT and CDR2 as YNNKEL (reference sequence). Trimming removed 4 bases at V and 0 bases at J, with 12 bases between. The CDR3 has 15 residues. In DNA, the CDR3 is TGTGCCAGCAGCCCAATGGGGGCGTCTAACTATGGCTACACCTTC. Encoded protein: CASSPMGASNYGYTF.

CDR3 nucleotides: TGTGCCAGCAGTTCAGGGCAGCCCCAGCATTTT. Protein: CASSSGQPQHF. The chain recombines TRBV28 with TRBJ1-5, with D maybe TRBD1 (5 bases). This CDR3 contains 11 residues. The ends were cut back, 4 bases at V and 7 bases at J, with 5 bases in the middle. CDR1 MDHEN and CDR2 SYDVKM come from the germline V gene.

The chain joins TRBV19 to TRBJ1-4, with D uncertain. Trimming cost V 5 bases and J 4 bases, with 14 bases left between them. The CDR3 extends over 15 amino acids. The germline V gene encodes CDR1 LNHDA and CDR2 SQIVND (reference sequence). DNA of the CDR3: TGTGCCAGTAGTCCGCAGGCGGGGTTTAATGAAAAACTGTTTTTT. Its protein is CASSPQAGFNEKLFF.

The sample holds one count of this clone. This sequence joins TRBV14 and TRBJ2-7; D is ambiguous. V dropped 4 bases and J dropped 3 bases, with 19 bases sitting between them. The CDR3 length is 16 residues. CDR1 is SGHDN and CDR2 is FVKESK in the germline V gene. Written as DNA, the CDR3 is TGTGCCAGCAGCCCCGAAAGGAGCCCCACCTACTACGAGCAGTACTTC. Amino acids: CASSPERSPTYYEQYF. The complete variable domain, with remaining parts taken from reference TRBV14 and TRBJ2-7, reads EAGVTQFPSHSVIEKGQTVTLRCDPISGHDNLYWYRRVMGKEIKFLLHFVKESKQDESGMPNNRFLAERTGGTYSTLKVQPAELEDSGVYFCASSPERSPTYYEQYFGPGTRLTVT.

The gene calls are TRBV18 and TRBJ1-2; D gene ambiguous. The CDR3 is made up of 15 amino acids. Between the trimmed V and J ends, which lost 5 bases and 4 bases, there was a span of 17 bases. Germline assignment: CDR1 KGHSH and CDR2 LQKENI. This chain's CDR3 is CASSSGPRGGYGYTF. Here the CDR3 DNA reads TGTGCCAGCTCATCCGGGCCCAGAGGAGGCTATGGCTACACCTTC. The full variable domain, its missing parts supplied by reference TRBV18 and TRBJ1-2, is NAGVMQNPRHLVRRRGQEARLRCSPMKGHSHVYWYRQLPEEGLKFMVYLQKENIIDESGMPKERFSAEFPKEGPSILRIQQVVRGDSAAYFCASSSGPRGGYGYTFGSGTRLTVV.

The chain carries TRBV27 and TRBJ2-7; 11 bases are shared with TRBD1. CDR1 and CDR2 from the germline V gene are MNHEY and SMNVEV (reference sequence). V lost 0 bases to trimming and J lost 2 bases; unmatched junction nucleotides: 3. This CDR3 has 16 residues. As DNA, the CDR3 is TGTGCCAGCAGTTTATCCGGGACAGGGGGAGCCTACGAGCAGTACTTC. Encoded protein: CASSLSGTGGAYEQYF.